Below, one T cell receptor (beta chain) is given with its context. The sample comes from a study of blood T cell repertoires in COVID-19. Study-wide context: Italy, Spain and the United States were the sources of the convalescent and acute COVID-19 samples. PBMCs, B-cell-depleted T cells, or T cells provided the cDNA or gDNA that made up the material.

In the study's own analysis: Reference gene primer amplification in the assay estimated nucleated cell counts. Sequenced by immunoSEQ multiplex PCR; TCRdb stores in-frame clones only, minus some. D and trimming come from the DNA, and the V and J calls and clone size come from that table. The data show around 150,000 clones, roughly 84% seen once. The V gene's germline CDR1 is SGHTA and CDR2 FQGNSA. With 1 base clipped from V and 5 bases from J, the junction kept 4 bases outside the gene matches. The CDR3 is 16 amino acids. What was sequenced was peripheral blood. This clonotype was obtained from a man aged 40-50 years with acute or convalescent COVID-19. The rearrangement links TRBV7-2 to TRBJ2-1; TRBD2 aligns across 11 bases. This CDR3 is CASSLGLAGGNNEQFF. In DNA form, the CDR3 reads TGTGCCAGCAGCTTAGGTCTAGCGGGGGGAAACAATGAGCAGTTCTTC. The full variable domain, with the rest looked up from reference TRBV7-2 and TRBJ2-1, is GAGVSQSPSNKVTEKGKDVELRCDPISGHTALYWYRQSLGQGLEFLIYFQGNSAPDKSGLPSDRFSAERTGGSVSTLTIQRTQQEDSAVYLCASSLGLAGGNNEQFFGPGTRLTVL.